Described below is a single T cell receptor (beta chain) sequence and its context. The germline V gene encodes CDR1 SGHAT and CDR2 FQDESV (reference sequence). V was cut by 3 bases and J by 1 base, with 6 bases left in between. The CDR3 contains 13 residues. This record belongs to a study of glioma-infiltrating T cells after dendritic cell vaccination. Assay: immunoSEQ multiplex PCR; the TCRdb copy retains only in-frame clones and omits some. Found here are 80,000 to 95,000 clones, 85% to 90% of them singletons; the top ten hold about 3.2%. This sample comprised blood, obtained before dendritic cell vaccination. The chain links TRBV11-1 to TRBJ1-1, with D uncertain. The receptor comes from a human donor with glioblastoma. The CDR3 region has the DNA TGTGCCAGCAGCTTGGAGCAGAACACTGAAGCTTTCTTT. Its protein is CASSLEQNTEAFF.